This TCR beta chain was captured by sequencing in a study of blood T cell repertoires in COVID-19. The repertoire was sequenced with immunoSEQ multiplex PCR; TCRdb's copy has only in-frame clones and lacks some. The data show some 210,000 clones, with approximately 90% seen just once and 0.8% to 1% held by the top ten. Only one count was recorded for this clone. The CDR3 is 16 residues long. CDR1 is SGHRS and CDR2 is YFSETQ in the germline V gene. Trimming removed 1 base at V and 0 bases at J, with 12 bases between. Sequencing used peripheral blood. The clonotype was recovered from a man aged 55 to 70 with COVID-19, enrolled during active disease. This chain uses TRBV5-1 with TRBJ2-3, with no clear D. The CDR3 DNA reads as TGCGCCAGCAGCTTGACCACAACAGCTAGCACAGATACGCAGTATTTT. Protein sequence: CASSLTTTASTDTQYF.